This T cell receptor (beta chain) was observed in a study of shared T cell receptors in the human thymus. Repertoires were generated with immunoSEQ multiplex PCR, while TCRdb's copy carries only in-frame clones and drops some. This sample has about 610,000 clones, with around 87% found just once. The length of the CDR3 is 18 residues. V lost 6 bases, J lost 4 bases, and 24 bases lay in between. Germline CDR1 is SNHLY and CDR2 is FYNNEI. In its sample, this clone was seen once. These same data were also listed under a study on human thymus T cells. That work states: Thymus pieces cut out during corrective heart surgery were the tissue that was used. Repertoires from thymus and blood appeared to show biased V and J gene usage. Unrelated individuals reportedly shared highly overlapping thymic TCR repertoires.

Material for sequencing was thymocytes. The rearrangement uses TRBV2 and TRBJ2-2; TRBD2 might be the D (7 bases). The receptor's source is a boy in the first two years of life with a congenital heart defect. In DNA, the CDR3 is TGTGCCAGCAGACCCCCAACGAGGGGGGGGCTCCTCACCGGGGAGCTGTTTTTT. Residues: CASRPPTRGGLLTGELFF.